This T cell receptor (beta chain) was sequenced during a study of T cells in Graves' hyperthyroidism and ophthalmopathy. Whole-study findings and limits: Ophthalmopathy and stable hyperthyroidism were told apart by a 13 V-J model.

The investigators amplified TCR beta CDR3 regions from RNA transcripts. Initially, a first-round RT-PCR of the TCR CDR3 employed the HTBI primer set. TCRdb redid the calling of the multiplex PCR reads with MiXCR, one entry per CDR3 protein. The table lists approximately 370,000 distinct CDR3 sequences, more than 13% of them singletons, with approximately 32% in the top ten. Germline values: CDR1 PRHDT, CDR2 FYEKMQ (reference sequence). The ends were cut back, 5 bases at V and 1 base at J, with 14 bases in the middle. CDR3 length equals 15 residues. Patients counted as stable if ophthalmopathy did not develop within 18 months. Patients with uncontrolled infections, other autoimmune diseases, pregnancy or lactation were excluded. Isolation of PBMCs was performed on around 9.3 ml fresh peripheral blood. This clonotype was recorded at least ten times. Its antigen is as yet unknown.

The V gene is TRBV13, the J gene TRBJ1-1; unclear D gene. The source material was blood. The receptor was isolated from a woman aged 25 to 39 with Graves' hyperthyroidism. The CDR3, as DNA: TGTGCCAGCAGCCCCTCGGGTAGAGCGAACACTGAAGCTTTCTTT. Encoded protein: CASSPSGRANTEAFF. The full variable domain, with the rest looked up from reference TRBV13 and TRBJ1-1, is AAGVIQSPRHLIKEKRETATLKCYPIPRHDTVYWYQQGPGQDPQFLISFYEKMQSDKGSIPDRFSAQQFSDYHSELNMSSLELGDSALYFCASSPSGRANTEAFFGQGTRLTVV.